This T cell receptor beta chain derives from a study of glioma-infiltrating T cells. Study-wide points: A blood CDR3 motif signature was depleted in highly divergent patients.

Germline-derived CDR1 and CDR2 are SGHTA and FQGTGA. CDR3 length: 14 amino acids. The junction had 9 bases not matched to a gene; V was cut back by 3 bases and J by 8 bases. As regards this clonotype: Its target is unknown.

Using RNA template, CDR3s of TCR alpha and beta were amplified with iRepertoire arm-PCR. MiXCR, run by TCRdb on the multiplex PCR reads, gives a single entry per CDR3 protein. The sample has a few hundred thousand distinct CDR3 sequences, 41% seen once. The specimen sequenced was glioma tissue, nonneoplastic brain tissue, or PBMCs (not recorded which). This TCR came from a human donor with low-grade glioma or glioblastoma, undergoing nonglioma brain surgery, or in good health (not recorded which). The rearrangement joins TRBV7-3 to TRBJ1-2, with TRBD1 matching 7 bases. The CDR3: CASSLQGGSEGYTF. CDR3 coding DNA: TGTGCCAGCAGCTTGCAGGGGGGTTCGGAGGGCTACACCTTC.